The sequence of this T cell receptor (beta chain) was determined in a study of CD8+CD57+ T cells in acquired aplastic anemia. Looking at the study overall: Across the sorted CD4+ and CD8+ cells, DNA amounts averaged about 3 ug.

V dropped 9 bases and J dropped 7; count of bases not matched to a gene: 10. The length of the CDR3 is 13 residues. Germline CDR1 is MNHEY and CDR2 is SMNVEV (reference sequence). An expansion of CD8+CD57+ cells by flow cytometry had been shown in patients chosen for sequencing. Severe acquired aplastic anemia was present in all patients. Blood samples were obtained from patients who had received no prior therapy. This clonotype was seen at least ten times. Antigen specificity is unknown. TCR beta VDJ and CDR3 profiling used genomic DNA as template. Each CDR3 protein is one row after TCRdb ran MiXCR on the reads. The table lists around 160,000 distinct CDR3 sequences, around half of them singletons. Study-level findings and limits: In common between the patients and the controls were twenty-nine CD8+ CDR3 sequences.

The chain couples TRBV27 to TRBJ2-7, with 9 positions matching TRBD2. The sequence derives from a human donor with aplastic anemia. Material: sorted CD4+, CD8+, or CD8+CD57+ T cells (not recorded which) from PBMCs. The CDR3 coding sequence is TGTGCCAGTCGGACTAGCGCCGGTGATGAGCAGTACTTC. It is translated as CASRTSAGDEQYF.